These T cell receptor beta chains were read from a single sample in a study of neurological immune-mediated disorders. TCRdb re-derived calls from the 5' RACE reads in MiXCR, one entry per CDR3 protein. The sample shows just under 20,000 distinct CDR3 sequences, 6% to 8.5% of them seen only once. The sample consisted of CD8+ T cells from blood. The receptors derive from a woman between 25 and 40 years old with HTLV-1-associated myelopathy (HAM/TSP). Both conserved end residues are part of each CDR3. D genes are given only for firm matches. A row's size may be missing; if present it is once, few, many or a size class.

D gene,J gene,V gene,clone size,CDR3 DNA,CDR3 protein
.,TRBJ2-5,TRBV7-9,many,TGTGCCAGCAGCGGGGACTTCCTAAGATGGACCCAGTACTTC,CASSGDFLRWTQYF
TRBD2,TRBJ2-3,TRBV6-5,.,TGTGCCAGCAGTTACACGGCGGGGGGCTCAGATACGCAGTATTTT,CASSYTAGGSDTQYF
.,TRBJ2-2,TRBV10-3,many,TGTGCCATCAGTGAGTCGACAGGTCCCGGGGAGCTGTTTTTT,CAISESTGPGELFF
.,TRBJ2-7,TRBV10-3,few,TGTGCCATCAGCGACAACGGGGCTAAGAGCTCCTACGAGCAGTACTTC,CAISDNGAKSSYEQYF
TRBD1,TRBJ1-1,TRBV7-9,many,TGTGCCAGCAGCTTTAGCAGGGGGCTAGGCACTGAAGCTTTCTTT,CASSFSRGLGTEAFF
TRBD1,TRBJ2-7,TRBV5-1,many,TGCGCCAGCAGCTTGGTAGCCCAGGGGGTCGACGAGCAGTACTTC,CASSLVAQGVDEQYF
.,TRBJ2-7,TRBV7-9,many,TGTGCCAGCAGCCAAACAACGAGGGAGCAGTACTTC,CASSQTTREQYF
.,TRBJ1-1,TRBV4-1,.,TGCGCCAGCAGCCAAATTATGGGGAACACTGAAGCTTTCTTT,CASSQIMGNTEAFF
.,TRBJ1-2,TRBV20-1,many,TGCAGTGCGCGGGTCGCTGCTAACTATGGCTACACCTTC,CSARVAANYGYTF
TRBD2,TRBJ2-1,TRBV5-1,many,TGCGCCAGCAAGCTAGGGACTAGCGGTGTAGATGAGCAGTTCTTC,CASKLGTSGVDEQFF
.,TRBJ2-6,TRBV11-1,many,TGTGCCAGCAGCTACCCCGGGACACTCCTCTCTGGGGCCAACGTCCTGACTTTC,CASSYPGTLLSGANVLTF
.,TRBJ1-3,TRBV20-1,many,TGCAGTGCTAGAGATTACGGGGTTCTGGGAAACACCATATATTTT,CSARDYGVLGNTIYF
.,TRBJ1-2,TRBV3-1,many,TGTGCCAGCAGCCAAGGGGGTAAACCGGGCTACACCTTC,CASSQGGKPGYTF
.,TRBJ2-7,TRBV5-1,medium-sized,TGCGCCAGCAGCTTGAACTCCCGGGACGAGCAGTACTTC,CASSLNSRDEQYF
.,TRBJ2-7,TRBV5-5,many,TGTGCCAGCAGCATCAGGGTAAACTACGAGCAGTACTTC,CASSIRVNYEQYF
.,TRBJ2-3,TRBV7-9,many,TGTGCCAGCAGCTTACTTTCTAGCTTCGAAGATACGCAGTATTTT,CASSLLSSFEDTQYF
.,TRBJ1-2,TRBV3-1,many,TGTGCCAGCAGCCAAGCGAGGGACACAACCTATGGCTACACCTTC,CASSQARDTTYGYTF
.,TRBJ2-7,TRBV10-3,many,TGTGCCATCAGCAAGGACAGTTCTCTGACTTACGAGCAGTACTTC,CAISKDSSLTYEQYF
.,TRBJ1-2,TRBV12-3/TRBV12-4,many,TGTGCCAGCAGCCCCGGGGATGGCTACACCTTC,CASSPGDGYTF
TRBD2,TRBJ2-7,TRBV6-5,many,TGTGCCAGCAGTTACGGGACTAGCGGGGGCTCCTACGAGCAGTACTTC,CASSYGTSGGSYEQYF
TRBD1,TRBJ2-7,TRBV20-1,many,TGCAGTGCTAGAGATGAACAGGGGAGCTCCTACGAGCAGTACTTC,CSARDEQGSSYEQYF
TRBD1,TRBJ2-7,TRBV5-1,many,TGCGCCAGCAGCTTGGACAGGGGGCGATCCTACGAGCAGTACTTC,CASSLDRGRSYEQYF
.,TRBJ2-2,TRBV6-4,many,TGTGCCAGCAGTGAGGGCGCAGGGTCCACCGGGGAGCTGTTTTTT,CASSEGAGSTGELFF
.,TRBJ2-1,TRBV12-3/TRBV12-4,many,TGTGCCAGCAGTTGGTCTAGCGCGGGCAATGAGCAGTTCTTC,CASSWSSAGNEQFF
TRBD1,TRBJ2-3,TRBV7-9,few,TGTGCCAGCAGCCATGAAGGACAGGGGCGAGGCACAGATACGCAGTATTTT,CASSHEGQGRGTDTQYF
.,TRBJ1-1,TRBV19,.,TGTGCCAGTAGGGAGAAGGTCGGGTGGAATGAAGCTTTCTTT,CASREKVGWNEAFF
.,TRBJ2-4,TRBV12-3/TRBV12-4,many,TGTGCCAGCAGTCTGACAGCTACTCTAGCCAAAAACATTCAGTACTTC,CASSLTATLAKNIQYF
.,TRBJ2-7,TRBV6-2/TRBV6-3,many,TGTGCCAGCAGTTACAGGCAGGGGTTGAGGCCTTCCTACGAGCAGTACTTC,CASSYRQGLRPSYEQYF
.,TRBJ1-2,TRBV20-1,many,TGCAGTGCTAGAGATTTCCCCTATGGCTACACCTTC,CSARDFPYGYTF